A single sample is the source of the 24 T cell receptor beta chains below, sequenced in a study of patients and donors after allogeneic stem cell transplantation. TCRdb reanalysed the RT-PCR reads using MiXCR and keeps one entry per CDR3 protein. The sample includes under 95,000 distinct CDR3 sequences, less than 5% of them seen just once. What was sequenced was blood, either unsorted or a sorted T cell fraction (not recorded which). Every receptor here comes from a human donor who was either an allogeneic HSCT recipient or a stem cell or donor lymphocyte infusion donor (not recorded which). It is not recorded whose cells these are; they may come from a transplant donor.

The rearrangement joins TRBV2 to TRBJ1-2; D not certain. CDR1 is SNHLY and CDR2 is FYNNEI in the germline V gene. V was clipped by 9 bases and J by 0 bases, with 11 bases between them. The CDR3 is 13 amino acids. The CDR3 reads CASHADSNYGYTF. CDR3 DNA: TGTGCCAGTCATGCAGATTCTAACTATGGCTACACCTTC.

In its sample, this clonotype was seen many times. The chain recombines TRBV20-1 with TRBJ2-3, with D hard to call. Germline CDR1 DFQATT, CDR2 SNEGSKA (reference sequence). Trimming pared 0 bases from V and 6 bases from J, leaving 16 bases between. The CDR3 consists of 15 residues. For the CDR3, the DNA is TGCAGTGCTAGAGATCTACGCGCCCTTGTGGATACGCAGTATTTT. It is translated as CSARDLRALVDTQYF.

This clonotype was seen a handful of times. Here the CDR3 reads CASSRGRDATNEKLFF. In DNA form, the CDR3 reads TGCGCCAGCTCCCGGGGTCGGGATGCAACTAATGAAAAACTGTTTTTT. The V and J genes are TRBV10-2 and TRBJ1-4; D uncertain. The length of the CDR3 is 16 residues. Germline V gene lookup returns CDR1 WSHSY and CDR2 SAAADI. Deletions cut 8 bases from V and 0 bases from J, with 16 bases between.

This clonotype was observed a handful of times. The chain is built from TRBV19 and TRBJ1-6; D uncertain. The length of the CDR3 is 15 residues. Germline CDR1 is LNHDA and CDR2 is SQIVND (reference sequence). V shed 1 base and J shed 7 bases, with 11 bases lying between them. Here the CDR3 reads CASSIVAGNNSPLHF. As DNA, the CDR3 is TGTGCCAGTAGTATAGTAGCGGGGAACAATTCACCCCTCCACTTT. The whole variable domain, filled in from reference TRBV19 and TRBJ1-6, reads DGGITQSPKYLFRKEGQNVTLSCEQNLNHDAMYWYRQDPGQGLRLIYYSQIVNDFQKGDIAEGYSVSREKKESFPLTVTSAQKNPTAFYLCASSIVAGNNSPLHFGNGTRLTVT.

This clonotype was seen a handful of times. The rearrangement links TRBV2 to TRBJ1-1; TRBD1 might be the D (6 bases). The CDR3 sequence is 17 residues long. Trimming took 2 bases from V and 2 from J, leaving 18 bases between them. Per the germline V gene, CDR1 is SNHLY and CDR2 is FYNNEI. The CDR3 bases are TGTGCCAGCAGTGAAAGGCCAGCAGGGGTTGGCAACACTGAAGCTTTCTTT. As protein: CASSERPAGVGNTEAFF.

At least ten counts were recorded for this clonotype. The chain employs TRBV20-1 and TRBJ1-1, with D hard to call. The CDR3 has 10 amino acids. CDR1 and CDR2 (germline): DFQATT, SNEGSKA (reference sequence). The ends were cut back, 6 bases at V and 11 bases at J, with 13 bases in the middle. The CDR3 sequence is CSAASFRAFF. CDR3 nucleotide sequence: TGCAGTGCAGCTTCCTTCCGGGCTTTCTTT.

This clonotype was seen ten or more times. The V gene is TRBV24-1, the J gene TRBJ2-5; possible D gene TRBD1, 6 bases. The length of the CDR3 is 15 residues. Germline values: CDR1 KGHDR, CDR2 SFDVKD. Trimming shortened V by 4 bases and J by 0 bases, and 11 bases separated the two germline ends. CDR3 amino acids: CATSDPDRYQETQYF. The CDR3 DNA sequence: TGTGCCACCAGTGACCCTGACAGGTACCAAGAGACCCAGTACTTC.

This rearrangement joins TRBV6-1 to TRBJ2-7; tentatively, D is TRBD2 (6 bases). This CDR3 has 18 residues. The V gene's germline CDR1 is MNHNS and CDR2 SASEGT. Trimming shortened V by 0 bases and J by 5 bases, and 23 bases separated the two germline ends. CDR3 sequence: CASSEALEGRERGDEQYF. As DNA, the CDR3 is TGTGCCAGCAGTGAAGCATTGGAGGGCAGGGAACGAGGGGACGAGCAGTACTTC.

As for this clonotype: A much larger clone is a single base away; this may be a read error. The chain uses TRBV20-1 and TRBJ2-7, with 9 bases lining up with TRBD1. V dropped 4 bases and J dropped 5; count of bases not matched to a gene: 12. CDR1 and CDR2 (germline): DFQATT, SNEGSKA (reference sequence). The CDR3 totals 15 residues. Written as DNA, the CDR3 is TGCAGTGCTAAAGCCCTGGGACAGGGATCCCACGAGCAGTACTTC. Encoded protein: CSAKALGQGSHEQYF.

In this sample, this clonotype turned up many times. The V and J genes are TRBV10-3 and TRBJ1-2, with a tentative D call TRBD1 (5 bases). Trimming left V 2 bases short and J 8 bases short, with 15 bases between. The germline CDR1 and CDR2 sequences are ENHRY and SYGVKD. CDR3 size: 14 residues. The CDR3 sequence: CAISEGRGRDGYTF. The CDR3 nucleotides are TGTGCCATCAGTGAGGGTAGGGGAAGGGACGGCTACACCTTC.

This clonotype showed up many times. The CDR3 region has the DNA TGTGCCAGCAGCCAACTCGGGCGGGCCGCCAAAAACTATGGCTACACCTTC. This codes for CASSQLGRAAKNYGYTF. The rearrangement joins TRBV4-2 to TRBJ1-2; D call uncertain. CDR3 length: 17 residues. Deletions cut 2 bases from V and 2 bases from J, with 18 bases between. CDR1 is LGHNA, CDR2 YNFKEQ, per germline.

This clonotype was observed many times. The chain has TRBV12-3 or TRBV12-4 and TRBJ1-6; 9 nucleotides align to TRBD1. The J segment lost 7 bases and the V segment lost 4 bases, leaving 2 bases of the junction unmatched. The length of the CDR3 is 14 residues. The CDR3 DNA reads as TGTGCCAGCAGTTCGGGACAGGGCAATTCACCCCTCCACTTT. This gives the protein CASSSGQGNSPLHF.

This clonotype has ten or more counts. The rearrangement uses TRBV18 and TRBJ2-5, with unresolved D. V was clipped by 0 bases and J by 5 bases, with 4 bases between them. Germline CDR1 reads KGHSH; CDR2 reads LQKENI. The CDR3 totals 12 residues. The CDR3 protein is CASSPPGETQYF. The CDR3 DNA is TGTGCCAGCTCACCACCGGGGGAGACCCAGTACTTC.

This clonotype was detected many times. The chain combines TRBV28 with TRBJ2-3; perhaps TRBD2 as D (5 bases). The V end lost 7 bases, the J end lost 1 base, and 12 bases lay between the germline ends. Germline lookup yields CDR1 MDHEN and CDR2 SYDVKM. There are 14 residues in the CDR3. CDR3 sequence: CASIPSGGTDTQYF. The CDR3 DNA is TGTGCCAGCATTCCTTCCGGGGGCACAGATACGCAGTATTTT.

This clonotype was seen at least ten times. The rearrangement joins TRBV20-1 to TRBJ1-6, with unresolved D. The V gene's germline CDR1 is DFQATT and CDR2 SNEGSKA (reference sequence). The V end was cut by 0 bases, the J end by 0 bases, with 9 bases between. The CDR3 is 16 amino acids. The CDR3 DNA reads TGCAGTGCTAGAGATTCCGCGTCCTCCTATAATTCACCCCTCCACTTT. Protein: CSARDSASSYNSPLHF.

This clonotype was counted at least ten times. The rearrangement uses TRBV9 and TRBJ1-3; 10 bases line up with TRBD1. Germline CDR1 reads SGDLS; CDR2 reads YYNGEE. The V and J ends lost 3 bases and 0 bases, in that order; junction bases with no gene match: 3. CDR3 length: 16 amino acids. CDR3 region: CASSAWDRGSGNTIYF. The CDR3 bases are TGTGCCAGCAGCGCATGGGACAGGGGCTCTGGAAACACCATATATTTT.

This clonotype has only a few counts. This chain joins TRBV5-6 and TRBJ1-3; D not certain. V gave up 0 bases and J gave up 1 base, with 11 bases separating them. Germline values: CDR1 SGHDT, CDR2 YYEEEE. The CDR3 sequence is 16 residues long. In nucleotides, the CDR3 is TGTGCCAGCAGCTTGGGGTTGAGGAGATCTGGAAACACCATATATTTT. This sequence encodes CASSLGLRRSGNTIYF.

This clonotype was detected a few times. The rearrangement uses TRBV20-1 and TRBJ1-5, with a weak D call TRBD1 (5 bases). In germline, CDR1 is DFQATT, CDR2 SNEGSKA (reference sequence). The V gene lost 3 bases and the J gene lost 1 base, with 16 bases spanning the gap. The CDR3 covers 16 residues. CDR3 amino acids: CSARHRGRLSNQPQHF. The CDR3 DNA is TGCAGTGCTAGGCACCGGGGACGGTTAAGCAATCAGCCCCAGCATTTT.

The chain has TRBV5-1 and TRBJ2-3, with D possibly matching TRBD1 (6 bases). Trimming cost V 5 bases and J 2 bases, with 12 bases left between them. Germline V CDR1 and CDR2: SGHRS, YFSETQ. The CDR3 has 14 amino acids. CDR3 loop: CASRTEGDTDTQYF. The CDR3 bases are TGCGCCAGCAGGACTGAGGGGGACACAGATACGCAGTATTTT. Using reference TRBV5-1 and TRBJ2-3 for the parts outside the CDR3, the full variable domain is KAGVTQTPRYLIKTRGQQVTLSCSPISGHRSVSWYQQTPGQGLQFLFEYFSETQRNKGNFPGRFSGRQFSNSRSEMNVSTLELGDSALYLCASRTEGDTDTQYFGPGTRLTVL.

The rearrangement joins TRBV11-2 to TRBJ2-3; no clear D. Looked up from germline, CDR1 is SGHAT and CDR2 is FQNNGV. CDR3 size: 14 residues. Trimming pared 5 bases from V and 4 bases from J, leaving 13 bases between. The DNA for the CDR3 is TGTGCCAGCAGCCCCCGGGTACGGGCAGATACGCAGTATTTT. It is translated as CASSPRVRADTQYF.

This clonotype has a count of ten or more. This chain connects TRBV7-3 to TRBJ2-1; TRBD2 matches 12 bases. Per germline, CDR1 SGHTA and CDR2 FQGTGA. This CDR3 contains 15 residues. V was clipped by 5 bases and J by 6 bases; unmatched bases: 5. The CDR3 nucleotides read TGTGCCAGCAGCGACCCTAGCGGGGGGGCCAATGAGCAGTTCTTC. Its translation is CASSDPSGGANEQFF.

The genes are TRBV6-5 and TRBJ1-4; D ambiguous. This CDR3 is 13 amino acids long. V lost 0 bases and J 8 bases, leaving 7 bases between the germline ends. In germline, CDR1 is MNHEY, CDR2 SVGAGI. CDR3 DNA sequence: TGTGCCAGCAGTTACTCGGCGAAAGAAAAACTGTTTTTT. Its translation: CASSYSAKEKLFF.

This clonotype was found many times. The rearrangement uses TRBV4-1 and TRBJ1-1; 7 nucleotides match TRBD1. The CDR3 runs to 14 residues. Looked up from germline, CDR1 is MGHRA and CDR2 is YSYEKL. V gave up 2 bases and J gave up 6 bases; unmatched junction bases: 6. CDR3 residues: CASSQRQGGAEAFF. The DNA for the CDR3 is TGCGCCAGCAGCCAACGACAGGGTGGGGCTGAAGCTTTCTTT.

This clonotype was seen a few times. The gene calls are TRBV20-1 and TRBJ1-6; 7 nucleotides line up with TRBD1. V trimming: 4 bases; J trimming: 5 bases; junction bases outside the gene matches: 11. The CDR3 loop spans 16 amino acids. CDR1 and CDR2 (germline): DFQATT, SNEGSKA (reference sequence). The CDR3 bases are TGCAGTGCTACCAGGGGGGTATTCACTAATAATTCACCCCTCCACTTT. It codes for CSATRGVFTNNSPLHF.